These T cell receptor beta chains were read from a single sample in a study of T cells after somatic rescue of genetic block. The protocol was immunoSEQ multiplex PCR, while the TCRdb copy is restricted to in-frame clones and leaves out a portion. Of 12,000 to 15,000 clones listed, 65% to 75% are singletons. Material for sequencing was peripheral blood mononuclear cells (PBMCs). These receptors were taken from a man aged 18 to 29. Both conserved end residues are part of each CDR3. The D gene is left open where the match is weak. Only part of the rows carry a size: once, few, many, or a class if the clone is expanded.

- TRBJ2-1 TRBD2 TRBV5-1 TGCGCCAGCAGCTTAGGGTCGGGGGGGCCTTCCTACAATGAGCAGTTCTTC CASSLGSGGPSYNEQFF
- TRBJ2-2 - TRBV7-3 TGTGCCAGCAGCTTAACGTACGGGGAGTCAACCGGGGAGCTGTTTTTT CASSLTYGESTGELFF
- TRBJ2-2 - TRBV14 TGTGCCAGCAGCGGATCCCCCGATCGAAGCACCGGGGAGCTGTTTTTT CASSGSPDRSTGELFF
- TRBJ2-3 TRBD2 TRBV29-1 TGCAGCGTTGGAGTAGCGGGAGGCGAAGATACGCAGTATTTT CSVGVAGGEDTQYF
few TRBJ1-3 - TRBV4-1 TGCGCCAGCAGCCAAGATAGGAGAGTCGGCAGCTCTGGAAACACCATATATTTT CASSQDRRVGSSGNTIYF
few TRBJ2-1 TRBD2 TRBV25-1 TGTGCCAGCAGTGAATTGGAGCGGGGGTTATTAGGTGAGCAGTTCTTC CASSELERGLLGEQFF
once TRBJ1-2 - TRBV11-2 TGTGCCAGCAGCTTAGGCACACCTTATGGCTACACCTTC CASSLGTPYGYTF
- TRBJ1-3 - TRBV29-1 TGCAGCGTTGGCACGGGGGCCAACTCTGGAAACACCATATATTTT CSVGTGANSGNTIYF
once TRBJ1-5 - TRBV7-2 TGTGCCAGCAGCTTGAATAGCAATCAGCCCCAGCATTTT CASSLNSNQPQHF
- TRBJ2-2 - TRBV28 TGTGCCAGCAGTTTATGGCGACCCAACACCGGGGAGCTGTTTTTT CASSLWRPNTGELFF
- TRBJ2-5 - TRBV7-8 TGTGCCAGCAGCTTAGGAAGCCTTTCCCAAGAGACCCAGTACTTC CASSLGSLSQETQYF
- TRBJ2-5 - TRBV30 TGTGCCTGGACCTTAGGACGAGAGACCCAGTACTTC CAWTLGRETQYF
- TRBJ2-1 - TRBV18 TGTGCCAGCTCACCCACCTCTCGGATCGATGAGCAGTTCTTC CASSPTSRIDEQFF
few TRBJ2-7 - TRBV19 TGTGCCAGTAGTTCTGCGTCCGAGCAGTACTTC CASSSASEQYF
few TRBJ2-7 TRBD2 TRBV18 TGTGCCAGCTCCCCGACTAGCGGTCCCTACGAGCAGTACTTC CASSPTSGPYEQYF
- TRBJ1-3 - TRBV28 TGTGCCAGCAGTTTCTGGGGGTTTACTGGAAACACCATATATTTT CASSFWGFTGNTIYF
- TRBJ2-5 - TRBV27 TGTGCCAGCAGAGAAAGATCCAACCGCCAAGAGACCCAGTACTTC CASRERSNRQETQYF
- TRBJ2-7 - TRBV7-6 TGTGCCAGCAGCTTAGGTAGCGGTTACTACGAGCAGTACTTC CASSLGSGYYEQYF
- TRBJ2-5 TRBD2 TRBV13 TGTGCCAGCAGCTCCGGTATAGCGGGAAGGAGGCAAGAGACCCAGTACTTC CASSSGIAGRRQETQYF
- TRBJ2-1 - TRBV9 TGTGCCAGCAGCGTAGAATTAGCCCTTAGCTCCTACAATGAGCAGTTCTTC CASSVELALSSYNEQFF
- TRBJ1-4 - TRBV4-1 TGCGCCAGCAGCCATGCCGGGGGGGGAACTAATGAAAAACTGTTTTTT CASSHAGGGTNEKLFF
- TRBJ2-7 - TRBV28 TGTGCCAGCAGTTTAAGGGTGGTAAAGGCGGTGGACTTC CASSLRVVKAVDF
- TRBJ2-7 TRBD2 TRBV28 TGTGCCAGCAGTCCTGCAAGAGGAGCGGGAGAGACCTACGAGCAGTACTTC CASSPARGAGETYEQYF
- TRBJ1-1 TRBD1 TRBV7-6 TGTGCCAGCAGCTTAGGGACAGGGACGAACACTGAAGCTTTCTTT CASSLGTGTNTEAFF
- TRBJ2-1 - TRBV19 TGTGCCAGTAGCCACTGGGACACCTCTTACACCTACAATGAGCAGTTCTTC CASSHWDTSYTYNEQFF
many TRBJ2-5 - TRBV5-6 TGTGCCAGCAGCTTGGAGGCAGGGGCAGGGGAGACCCAGTACTTC CASSLEAGAGETQYF
- TRBJ1-2 - TRBV6-1 TGTGCCAGCGGGATTTGGGCCGACTATGGCTACACCTTC CASGIWADYGYTF
- TRBJ2-5 - TRBV9 TGTGCCAGCAGCGTAGGGCCCAGGGGGGACATGCAAGAGACCCAGTACTTC CASSVGPRGDMQETQYF
- TRBJ2-5 - TRBV7-8 TGTGCCAGCAGCTTACTGAGGCTAGCGGAGACCCAGTACTTC CASSLLRLAETQYF
once TRBJ2-7 - TRBV7-8 TGTGCCAGCAGCTCCTCCACGGGACCGCAGTACTTC CASSSSTGPQYF
- TRBJ2-5 - TRBV18 TGTGCCAGCTCACCACCGAGCCAGTTTCAAGAGACCCAGTACTTC CASSPPSQFQETQYF
- TRBJ1-3 - TRBV6-6 TGTGCCAGCAGTTTTCTAGGGATCTCTGGAAACACCATATATTTT CASSFLGISGNTIYF
few TRBJ1-2 - TRBV6-4 TGTGCCAGCAGTGGAGTGGGACAACTTTCCACCTTC CASSGVGQLSTF
- TRBJ1-1 - TRBV7-8 TGTGCCAGCAGCTTAGCGGTAGGCCTCGGGAGCACTGAAGCTTTCTTT CASSLAVGLGSTEAFF